This TCR beta chain appears in the sequencing data of a study of identical twins. A universal primer site arose from template switching, and cDNA bore unique molecular identifiers. TCRdb reprocessed the 5' RACE reads via MiXCR and lists one record per CDR3 protein. In the table there are 400,000 to 600,000 distinct CDR3 sequences, 20% to 25% of which are singletons. In regard to this clonotype: Its target is not known.

Study conclusions and caveats: For cord blood, abundant beta clonotypes had fewer insertions, unlike memory repertoires, which showed none. Twins shared out-of-frame alpha sequences with excess low generation probability.

These data were likewise used in another study, on yellow fever vaccine responses in identical twins.

This sequence was found in a woman aged 18 to 35 in good health. What was sequenced was CD4+ T cells sorted from blood.

In nucleotides, the CDR3 is TGTGCCAGCAGCGATAACAGGGGTTTTAACTATGGCTACACCTTC. Its protein product is CASSDNRGFNYGYTF. This sequence joins TRBV7-9 and TRBJ1-2, with TRBD1 identical over 7 bases. The V gene end was trimmed by 5 bases and the J gene end by 1 base; junction bases not matched to a gene: 7. Germline V lookup: CDR1 SEHNR, CDR2 FQNEAQ (reference sequence). CDR3 length equals 15 residues.